This T cell receptor (beta chain) was profiled in a study of CD8+CD57+ T cells in acquired aplastic anemia. The study profiled TCR beta VDJ and CDR3 using genomic DNA as template. TCRdb passed the reads through MiXCR, listing each CDR3 protein once. Of about 220,000 distinct CDR3 sequences in the sample, 34% were seen once. In its sample, this clonotype was seen once. Germline values: CDR1 LNHDA, CDR2 SQIVND (reference sequence). V lost 0 bases, J lost 4 bases, and 3 bases lay in between. The CDR3 is 12 residues long. The source material was sorted CD4+, CD8+, or CD8+CD57+ T cells (not recorded which) from PBMCs. The chain recombines TRBV19 with TRBJ1-2, with D unresolved. The TCR originated in a human donor in good health, serving as a control. The CDR3 nucleotides are TGTGCCAGTAGTATAGACGGCTATGGCTACACCTTC. Translation: CASSIDGYGYTF. The whole variable domain, filled in from reference TRBV19 and TRBJ1-2, reads DGGITQSPKYLFRKEGQNVTLSCEQNLNHDAMYWYRQDPGQGLRLIYYSQIVNDFQKGDIAEGYSVSREKKESFPLTVTSAQKNPTAFYLCASSIDGYGYTFGSGTRLTVV.